This passage covers 26 T cell receptor beta chains from one sample sequenced in a study of T cell changes during pregnancy in multiple sclerosis. Libraries were prepared by immunoSEQ multiplex PCR; TCRdb keeps only in-frame clonotypes and omits some of them. The sample lists around 78,000 clones; 91% were seen once. Sequenced material: peripheral blood, taken in the third trimester of pregnancy. These receptors were collected from a female donor in good health, enrolled as a control in a pregnancy study.

The rearrangement links TRBV10-1 to TRBJ2-3; 12 bases are shared with TRBD1. V lost 2 bases to trimming and J lost 5 bases; unmatched junction nucleotides: 23. The germline V gene encodes CDR1 WNHNN and CDR2 SYGVQD (reference sequence). The length of the CDR3 is 22 residues. CDR3 DNA: TGCGCCAGCAGTGAGGCGCCCTTTGTGGCCCGGGACAGGGGGCCCTGGGGAGATACGCAGTATTTT. It is translated as CASSEAPFVARDRGPWGDTQYF.

This clone was recorded once. The rearrangement uses TRBV18 and TRBJ2-3; D remains unclear. Trimming cost V 4 bases and J 3 bases, with 11 bases left between them. The germline CDR1 and CDR2 sequences are KGHSH and LQKENI. The length of the CDR3 is 14 residues. The CDR3 is CASSQPYRTDTQYF. The DNA of the CDR3 is TGTGCCAGCTCACAACCCTACAGAACAGATACGCAGTATTTT.

J is TRBJ2-3 and V is TRBV5-1; 7 bases are shared with TRBD1. CDR3 length equals 15 residues. Germline V gene sequence: CDR1 SGHRS, CDR2 YFSETQ. V gave up 2 bases and J gave up 5 bases; unmatched junction bases: 8. For the CDR3, the DNA is TGCGCCAGCAGCTTCGGGACAGCCACGGGAGATACGCAGTATTTT. The encoded protein is CASSFGTATGDTQYF. The variable domain in full, with the rest retrieved from reference TRBV5-1 and TRBJ2-3, is KAGVTQTPRYLIKTRGQQVTLSCSPISGHRSVSWYQQTPGQGLQFLFEYFSETQRNKGNFPGRFSGRQFSNSRSEMNVSTLELGDSALYLCASSFGTATGDTQYFGPGTRLTVL.

The V gene is TRBV5-1, the J gene TRBJ2-3, with 10 bases identical to TRBD2. Germline CDR1 reads SGHRS; CDR2 reads YFSETQ. The CDR3 runs to 16 residues. With V trimmed by 3 bases and J by 8 bases, 12 bases remained unmatched. The CDR3 nucleotides read TGCGCCAGCAGCTCGGTCCTAGCGGGAGTTCCCCTTACGCAGTATTTT. Protein: CASSSVLAGVPLTQYF.

This rearrangement joins TRBV5-1 to TRBJ2-7, with 12 nucleotides matching TRBD2. CDR1 is SGHRS, CDR2 YFSETQ, per germline. This CDR3 is 16 amino acids long. The J segment lost 0 bases and the V segment lost 4 bases, leaving 5 bases of the junction unmatched. CDR3 nucleotides: TGCGCCAGCAGCGCACTAGCGGGGGGAAGCTCCTACGAGCAGTACTTC. Protein sequence: CASSALAGGSSYEQYF.

The V and J genes are TRBV5-1 and TRBJ2-3, with TRBD2 as a possible D gene (6 bases). Trimming took 6 bases from V and 0 from J, leaving 11 bases between them. From germline, CDR1 is SGHRS and CDR2 YFSETQ. The CDR3 is made up of 14 amino acids. The CDR3 DNA is TGCGCCAGCACCCCCGGGACTAGCACAGATACGCAGTATTTT. Protein sequence: CASTPGTSTDTQYF.

The chain employs TRBV7-9 and TRBJ1-4, with D perhaps matching TRBD1 (5 bases). CDR3 length: 15 amino acids. V was clipped by 5 bases and J by 3 bases, with 13 bases between them. The germline V gene has CDR1 SEHNR and CDR2 FQNEAQ (reference sequence). The DNA for the CDR3 is TGTGCCAGCAGCCCTCTGACAGCTTCTAATGAAAAACTGTTTTTT. Protein sequence: CASSPLTASNEKLFF.

The chain couples TRBV5-6 to TRBJ1-2, with a tentative D call TRBD1 (6 bases). The V end lost 1 base, the J end lost 3 bases, and 10 bases lay between the germline ends. There are 14 residues in the CDR3. Germline V CDR1 and CDR2: SGHDT, YYEEEE. For the CDR3, the DNA is TGTGCCAGCAGCTTGCAAGGGGGGGACTATGGCTACACCTTC. Its translation: CASSLQGGDYGYTF.

The chain couples TRBV2 to TRBJ2-1; 11 positions match TRBD2. This CDR3 spans 19 amino acids. With 8 bases clipped from V and 8 bases from J, the junction kept 23 bases outside the gene matches. From germline, CDR1 is SNHLY and CDR2 FYNNEI. CDR3 amino acids: CASLSGRTSGLGGGDEQFF. The DNA for the CDR3 is TGTGCCAGCCTCAGTGGGAGGACTAGCGGGTTAGGGGGTGGGGATGAGCAGTTCTTC.

The rearrangement uses TRBV13 and TRBJ2-5; D not certain. The CDR3 has 13 residues. Trimming cost V 5 bases and J 2 bases, with 9 bases left between them. Germline CDR1 PRHDT, CDR2 FYEKMQ (reference sequence). CDR3 DNA sequence: TGTGCCAGCAGCGTTGCGTCTCAAGAGACCCAGTACTTC. Residues: CASSVASQETQYF.

The chain combines TRBV9 with TRBJ1-4, with D tentatively TRBD1 (6 bases). This CDR3 is built from 18 residues. Germline V lookup: CDR1 SGDLS, CDR2 YYNGEE. V was cut by 4 bases and J by 4 bases, with 23 bases left in between. Written as DNA, the CDR3 is TGTGCCAGCAGCCCCCACCCTTTCTCGACAGGCAGTAATGAAAAACTGTTTTTT. Translated, it gives CASSPHPFSTGSNEKLFF.

V and J are TRBV29-1 and TRBJ2-7, with a weak D call TRBD1 (6 bases). The CDR3 contains 14 residues. The V end lost 6 bases, the J end lost 0 bases, and 15 bases lay between the germline ends. From germline, CDR1 is SQVTM and CDR2 ANQGSEA. The CDR3 here is CSVEDSSSSYEQYF. CDR3 DNA: TGCAGCGTGGAGGACAGTTCTAGCTCCTACGAGCAGTACTTC.

The V call is TRBV28, the J call TRBJ2-1; TRBD2 aligns across 12 bases. The CDR3 runs to 19 residues. J was trimmed by 6 bases and V by 5 bases; bases with no gene match: 17. Germline CDR1 is MDHEN and CDR2 is SYDVKM. The CDR3 loop is CASSPLSGTSGPASNEQFF. The DNA of the CDR3 is TGTGCCAGCAGTCCTCTATCAGGGACTAGCGGGCCGGCGAGCAATGAGCAGTTCTTC.

CDR3 in amino acids: CASSLRDQGVKEKLFF. The CDR3 bases are TGTGCCAGCAGCTTAAGGGACCAGGGGGTAAAGGAAAAACTGTTTTTT. The rearrangement links TRBV7-9 to TRBJ1-4, with 7 bases aligning to TRBD1. Trimming cost V 2 bases and J 8 bases; bases outside gene matches: 11. Germline assignment: CDR1 SEHNR and CDR2 FQNEAQ (reference sequence). This CDR3 spans 16 amino acids.

The chain uses TRBV10-2 and TRBJ2-5; TRBD1 might be the D (6 bases). CDR1 and CDR2 (germline): WSHSY, SAAADI. The CDR3 runs 15 residues. Trimming left V 4 bases short and J 5 bases short, with 17 bases between. CDR3 coding DNA: TGCGCCAGCAGTGCTGGACAGACCTCCGGGGAGACCCAGTACTTC. It encodes CASSAGQTSGETQYF.

The gene calls are TRBV29-1 and TRBJ1-2; D is ambiguous. V lost 1 base and J 5 bases, leaving 17 bases between the germline ends. Germline V gene lookup returns CDR1 SQVTM and CDR2 ANQGSEA. The CDR3 loop spans 15 amino acids. CDR3 sequence: CSVEANGSGGYGYTF. The CDR3 nucleotides are TGCAGCGTTGAAGCCAATGGGTCAGGAGGATATGGCTACACCTTC.

The chain uses TRBV4-1 and TRBJ2-7, with D possibly being TRBD2 (5 bases). CDR3 length equals 15 residues. Germline V CDR1 and CDR2: MGHRA, YSYEKL. V lost 5 bases, J lost 2 bases, and 16 bases lay in between. CDR3 residues: CASSSIAGGAYEQYF. As DNA, the CDR3 is TGCGCCAGCAGCTCTATAGCCGGAGGCGCCTACGAGCAGTACTTC.

The rearrangement uses TRBV5-1 and TRBJ2-5; TRBD1 matches at 10 bases. The J call is doubtful: the DNA matches TRBJ2-7 better. Germline V lookup: CDR1 SGHRS, CDR2 YFSETQ. The CDR3 contains 15 residues. The CDR3 coding sequence is TGCGCCAGCAGCCCCAAGGAGACAGGGGGCGCCGAGCAGTACTTC. This sequence encodes CASSPKETGGAEQYF.

The chain combines TRBV5-1 with TRBJ1-4; D is possibly TRBD1 (6 bases). Germline V gene lookup returns CDR1 SGHRS and CDR2 YFSETQ. CDR3 length: 15 residues. Trimming cost V 0 bases and J 8 bases, with 14 bases left between them. In DNA, the CDR3 is TGCGCCAGCAGCTTGGCAACAGGGTACATCGAAAAACTGTTTTTT. Translated: CASSLATGYIEKLFF. The whole variable domain, filled in from reference TRBV5-1 and TRBJ1-4, reads KAGVTQTPRYLIKTRGQQVTLSCSPISGHRSVSWYQQTPGQGLQFLFEYFSETQRNKGNFPGRFSGRQFSNSRSEMNVSTLELGDSALYLCASSLATGYIEKLFFGSGTQLSVL.

The CDR3 DNA reads as TGTGCCAGCATGGGCGGGAGAGGGTGGTACGAGCAGTACTTC. It is translated as CASMGGRGWYEQYF. The chain has TRBV27 and TRBJ2-7, with TRBD2 identical over 7 bases. The germline CDR1 and CDR2 sequences are MNHEY and SMNVEV (reference sequence). The CDR3 consists of 14 residues. Trimming removed 7 bases from V and 4 bases from J; junction bases left unmatched: 10.

The chain uses TRBV10-3 and TRBJ1-1; 7 bases map to TRBD1. V gave up 4 bases and J gave up 0 bases; unmatched junction bases: 14. The CDR3 length is 18 residues. CDR1 and CDR2 (germline): ENHRY, SYGVKD. The CDR3 nucleotides read TGTGCCATCAGTGGGGGAAACAGGGGAAGAACCATGAACACTGAAGCTTTCTTT. Protein sequence: CAISGGNRGRTMNTEAFF.

The chain combines TRBV5-6 with TRBJ1-5, with 8 bases that match TRBD1. The germline V gene has CDR1 SGHDT and CDR2 YYEEEE. The CDR3 has 13 residues. The V and J ends lost 5 bases and 8 bases, in that order; junction bases with no gene match: 6. DNA for the CDR3: TGTGCCAGCAGGAAGCAGGGGGCGAAGCCCCAGCATTTT. Protein sequence: CASRKQGAKPQHF.

The chain recombines TRBV6-1 with TRBJ1-5; 7 nucleotides align to TRBD1. The CDR3 is 15 amino acids. Germline trimming cut 5 bases from V and 1 base from J; bases unmatched to any gene: 5. The V gene's germline CDR1 is MNHNS and CDR2 SASEGT. This chain's CDR3 is CASSRDRASNQPQHF. The CDR3 DNA reads as TGTGCCAGCAGTAGAGACAGGGCGAGCAATCAGCCCCAGCATTTT.

The CDR3 sequence: CAISGPLGTGNTEAFF. Here the CDR3 DNA reads TGTGCCATCAGTGGGCCCCTCGGGACAGGGAACACTGAAGCTTTCTTT. The V call is TRBV10-3, the J call TRBJ1-1; 8 bases map to TRBD1. Losses at the gene ends were 4 bases for V and 1 base for J; bases not matched to a gene: 8. CDR1 is ENHRY, CDR2 SYGVKD, per germline. The CDR3 length is 16 residues.

The chain uses TRBV7-9 and TRBJ1-2; the match to TRBD1 covers 9 bases. V trimming: 4 bases; J trimming: 4 bases; junction bases outside the gene matches: 16. This CDR3 has 18 amino acids. Germline loops: CDR1 SEHNR, CDR2 FQNEAQ (reference sequence). Here the CDR3 reads CASSSSGTGILISYGYTF. In DNA form, the CDR3 reads TGTGCCAGCAGCTCCTCCGGGACAGGGATACTCATTTCCTATGGCTACACCTTC. The whole variable domain, remainder taken from reference TRBV7-9 and TRBJ1-2, is DTGVSQNPRHKITKRGQNVTFRCDPISEHNRLYWYRQTLGQGPEFLTYFQNEAQLEKSRLLSDRFSAERPKGSFSTLEIQRTEQGDSAMYLCASSSSGTGILISYGYTFGSGTRLTVV.

The chain has TRBV5-1 and TRBJ2-1; tentative D call: TRBD1 (8 bases). Germline V gives CDR1 SGHRS, CDR2 YFSETQ. The germline V and J ends were trimmed by 4 bases and 2 bases, with 13 bases remaining between them. The CDR3 contains 15 residues. The CDR3 sequence: CASSKQGGAYNEQFF. As DNA, the CDR3 is TGCGCCAGCAGCAAACAGGGGGGGGCCTACAATGAGCAGTTCTTC.